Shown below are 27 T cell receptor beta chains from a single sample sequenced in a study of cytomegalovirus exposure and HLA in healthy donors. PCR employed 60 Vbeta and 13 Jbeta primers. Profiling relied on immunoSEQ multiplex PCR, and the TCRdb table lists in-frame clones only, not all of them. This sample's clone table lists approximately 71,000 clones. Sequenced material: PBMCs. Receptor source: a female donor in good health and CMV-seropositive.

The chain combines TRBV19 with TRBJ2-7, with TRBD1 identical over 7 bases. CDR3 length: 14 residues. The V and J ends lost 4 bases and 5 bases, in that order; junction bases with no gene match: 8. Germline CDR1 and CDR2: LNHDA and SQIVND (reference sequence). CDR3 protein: CASSKLGTVHEQYF. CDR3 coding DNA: TGTGCCAGTAGTAAACTCGGGACAGTTCACGAGCAGTACTTC.

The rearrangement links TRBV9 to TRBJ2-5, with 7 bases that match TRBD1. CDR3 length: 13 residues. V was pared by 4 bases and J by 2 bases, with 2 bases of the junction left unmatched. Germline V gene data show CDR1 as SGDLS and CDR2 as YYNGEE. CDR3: CASSRDSQETQYF. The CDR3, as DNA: TGTGCCAGCAGCAGGGACAGTCAAGAGACCCAGTACTTC.

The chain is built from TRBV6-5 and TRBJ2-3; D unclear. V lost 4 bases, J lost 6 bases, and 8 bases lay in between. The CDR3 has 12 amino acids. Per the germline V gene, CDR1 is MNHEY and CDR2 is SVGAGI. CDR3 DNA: TGTGCCAGCAGTTCCCCCCGGGATACGCAGTATTTT. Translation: CASSSPRDTQYF.

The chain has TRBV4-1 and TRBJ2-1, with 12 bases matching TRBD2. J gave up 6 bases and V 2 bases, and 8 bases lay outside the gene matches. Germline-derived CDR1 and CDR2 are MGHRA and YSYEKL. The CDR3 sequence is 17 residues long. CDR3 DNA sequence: TGCGCCAGCAGCCAATTCCCCCCTAGCGGGGGGGCCAATGAGCAGTTCTTC. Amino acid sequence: CASSQFPPSGGANEQFF.

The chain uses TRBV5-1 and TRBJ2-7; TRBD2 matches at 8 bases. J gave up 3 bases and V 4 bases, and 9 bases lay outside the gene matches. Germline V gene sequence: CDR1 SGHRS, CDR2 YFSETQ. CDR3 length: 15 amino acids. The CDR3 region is CASSRLGAGDYEQYF. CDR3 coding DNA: TGCGCCAGCAGCAGATTGGGAGCGGGGGACTACGAGCAGTACTTC.

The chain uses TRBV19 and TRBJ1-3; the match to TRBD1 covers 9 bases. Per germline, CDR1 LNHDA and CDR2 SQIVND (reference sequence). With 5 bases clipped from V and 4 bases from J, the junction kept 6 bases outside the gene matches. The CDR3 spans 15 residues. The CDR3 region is CASSRTGASGNTIYF. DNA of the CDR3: TGTGCCAGTAGTCGGACAGGGGCCTCGGGAAACACCATATATTTT.

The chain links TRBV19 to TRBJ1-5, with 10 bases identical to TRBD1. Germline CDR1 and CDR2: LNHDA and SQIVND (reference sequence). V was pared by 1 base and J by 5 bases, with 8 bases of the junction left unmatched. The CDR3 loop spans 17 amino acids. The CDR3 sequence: CASSIASYGTGDQPQHF. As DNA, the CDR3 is TGTGCCAGTAGTATAGCTTCCTACGGGACAGGGGATCAGCCCCAGCATTTT.

The CDR3 bases are TGCGCCAGCAGCTTGGCCTTGGGACAGGGGGCGAGGGAGCAGTACTTC. This encodes CASSLALGQGAREQYF. V usage is TRBV5-1 and J usage is TRBJ2-7, with 12 positions matching TRBD1. Trimming at V came to 0 bases and at J to 7 bases, leaving 8 bases not matched to a gene. Germline loops: CDR1 SGHRS, CDR2 YFSETQ. The CDR3 runs 16 residues. Using reference TRBV5-1 and TRBJ2-7 for the parts outside the CDR3, the full variable domain is KAGVTQTPRYLIKTRGQQVTLSCSPISGHRSVSWYQQTPGQGLQFLFEYFSETQRNKGNFPGRFSGRQFSNSRSEMNVSTLELGDSALYLCASSLALGQGAREQYFGPGTRLTVT.

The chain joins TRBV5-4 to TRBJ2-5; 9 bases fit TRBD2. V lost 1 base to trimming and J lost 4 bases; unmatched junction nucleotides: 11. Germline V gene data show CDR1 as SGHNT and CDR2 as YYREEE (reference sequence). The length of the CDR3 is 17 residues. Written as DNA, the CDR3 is TGTGCCAGCAGCTTGTTGGGGTTAGCGGGAGCGGGAGAGACCCAGTACTTC. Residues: CASSLLGLAGAGETQYF. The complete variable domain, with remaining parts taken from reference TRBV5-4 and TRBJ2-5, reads ETGVTQSPTHLIKTRGQQVTLRCSSQSGHNTVSWYQQALGQGPQFIFQYYREEENGRGNFPPRFSGLQFPNYSSELNVNALELDDSALYLCASSLLGLAGAGETQYFGPGTRLLVL.

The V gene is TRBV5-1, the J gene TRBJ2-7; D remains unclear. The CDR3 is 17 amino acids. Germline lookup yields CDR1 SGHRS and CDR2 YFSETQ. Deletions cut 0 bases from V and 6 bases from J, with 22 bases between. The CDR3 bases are TGCGCCAGCAGCTTGGGCCCTATTTCTGGGTCCGGCGGCGAGCAGTACTTC. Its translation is CASSLGPISGSGGEQYF.

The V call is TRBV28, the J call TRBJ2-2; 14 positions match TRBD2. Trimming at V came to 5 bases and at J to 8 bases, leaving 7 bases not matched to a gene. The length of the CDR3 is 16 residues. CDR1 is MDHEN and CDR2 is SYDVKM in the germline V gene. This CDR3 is CASSRGTSGSSGELFF. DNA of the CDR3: TGTGCCAGCAGTCGAGGGACTAGCGGGAGCTCGGGGGAGCTGTTTTTT.

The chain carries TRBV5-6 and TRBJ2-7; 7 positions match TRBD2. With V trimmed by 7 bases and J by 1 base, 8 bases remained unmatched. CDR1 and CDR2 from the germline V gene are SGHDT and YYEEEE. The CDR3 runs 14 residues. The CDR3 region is CASRPTGLSYEQYF. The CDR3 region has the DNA TGTGCCAGCCGCCCCACGGGACTATCCTACGAGCAGTACTTC.

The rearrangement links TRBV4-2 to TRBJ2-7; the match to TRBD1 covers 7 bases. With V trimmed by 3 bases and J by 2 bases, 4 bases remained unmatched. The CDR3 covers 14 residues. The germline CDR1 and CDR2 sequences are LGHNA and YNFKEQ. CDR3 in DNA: TGTGCCAGCAGCCACCGGGACAGAGCCTACGAGCAGTACTTC. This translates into CASSHRDRAYEQYF.

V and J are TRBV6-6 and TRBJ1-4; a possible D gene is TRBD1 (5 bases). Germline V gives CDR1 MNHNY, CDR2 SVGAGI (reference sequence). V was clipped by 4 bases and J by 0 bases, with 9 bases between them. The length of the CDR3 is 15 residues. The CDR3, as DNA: TGTGCCAGCAGTTCACCAGGGTCAACTAATGAAAAACTGTTTTTT. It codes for CASSSPGSTNEKLFF.

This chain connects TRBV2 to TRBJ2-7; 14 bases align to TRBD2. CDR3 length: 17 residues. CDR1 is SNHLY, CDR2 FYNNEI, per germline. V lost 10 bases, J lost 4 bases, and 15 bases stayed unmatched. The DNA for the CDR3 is TGTGCCAACCAACCAGGGACTAGCGGGAGAAGAGAGTACGAGCAGTACTTC. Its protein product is CANQPGTSGRREYEQYF. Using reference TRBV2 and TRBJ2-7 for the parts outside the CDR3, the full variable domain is EPEVTQTPSHQVTQMGQEVILRCVPISNHLYFYWYRQILGQKVEFLVSFYNNEISEKSEIFDDQFSVERPDGSNFTLKIRSTKLEDSAMYFCANQPGTSGRREYEQYFGPGTRLTVT.

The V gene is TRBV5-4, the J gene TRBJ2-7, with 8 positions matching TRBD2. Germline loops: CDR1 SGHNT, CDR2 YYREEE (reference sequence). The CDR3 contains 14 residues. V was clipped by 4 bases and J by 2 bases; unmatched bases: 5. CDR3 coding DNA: TGTGCCAGCAGCCGGGCGGGGGGAGCCTACGAGCAGTACTTC. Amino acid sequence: CASSRAGGAYEQYF.

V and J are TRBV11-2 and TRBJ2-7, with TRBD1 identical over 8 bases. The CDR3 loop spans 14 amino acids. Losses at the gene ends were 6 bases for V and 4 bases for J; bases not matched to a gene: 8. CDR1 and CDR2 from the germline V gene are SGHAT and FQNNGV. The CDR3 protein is CASRSTGGGYEQYF. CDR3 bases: TGTGCCAGCAGATCAACAGGGGGTGGTTACGAGCAGTACTTC.

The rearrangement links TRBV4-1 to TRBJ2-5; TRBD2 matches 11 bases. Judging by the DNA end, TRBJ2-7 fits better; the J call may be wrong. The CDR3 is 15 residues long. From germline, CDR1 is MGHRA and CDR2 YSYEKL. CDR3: CASSQGLADSYEQYF. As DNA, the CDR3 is TGCGCCAGCAGCCAGGGACTAGCGGACTCCTACGAGCAGTACTTC.

CDR3 nucleotides: TGTGCCAGTACCCGGGGGGTGGGGGCCTACGAGCAGTACTTC. Translating it yields CASTRGVGAYEQYF. The V and J genes are TRBV19 and TRBJ2-7; 7 bases line up with TRBD2. Germline assignment: CDR1 LNHDA and CDR2 SQIVND (reference sequence). With 7 bases clipped from V and 2 bases from J, the junction kept 8 bases outside the gene matches. The CDR3 length is 14 residues.

The CDR3 sequence: CASSRTGGAGDTPADTQYF. Written as DNA, the CDR3 is TGTGCCAGCTCACGGACAGGGGGCGCGGGGGACACCCCTGCAGATACGCAGTATTTT. V usage is TRBV18 and J usage is TRBJ2-3; 11 nucleotides agree with TRBD1. The CDR3 has 19 amino acids. The germline gives CDR1 KGHSH, CDR2 LQKENI. Trimming cost V 4 bases and J 4 bases; bases outside gene matches: 16.

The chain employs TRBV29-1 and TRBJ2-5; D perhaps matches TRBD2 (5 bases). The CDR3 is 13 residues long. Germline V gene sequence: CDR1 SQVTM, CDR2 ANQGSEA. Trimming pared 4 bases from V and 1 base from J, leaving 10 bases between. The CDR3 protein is CSVGGIVQETQYF. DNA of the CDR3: TGCAGCGTTGGAGGGATAGTCCAAGAGACCCAGTACTTC.

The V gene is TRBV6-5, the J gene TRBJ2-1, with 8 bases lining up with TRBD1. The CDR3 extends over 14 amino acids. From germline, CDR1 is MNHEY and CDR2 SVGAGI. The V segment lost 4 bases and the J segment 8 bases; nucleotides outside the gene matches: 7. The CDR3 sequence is CASSWTGYADEQFF. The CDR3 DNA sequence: TGTGCCAGCAGTTGGACAGGGTACGCTGATGAGCAGTTCTTC.

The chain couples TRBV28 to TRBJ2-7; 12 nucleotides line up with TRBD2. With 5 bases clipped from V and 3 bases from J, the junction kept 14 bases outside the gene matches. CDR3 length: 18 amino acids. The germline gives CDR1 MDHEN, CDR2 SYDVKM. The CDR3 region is CASSPWTGASGRDYEQYF. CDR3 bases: TGTGCCAGCAGTCCATGGACAGGGGCTAGCGGGAGGGACTACGAGCAGTACTTC.

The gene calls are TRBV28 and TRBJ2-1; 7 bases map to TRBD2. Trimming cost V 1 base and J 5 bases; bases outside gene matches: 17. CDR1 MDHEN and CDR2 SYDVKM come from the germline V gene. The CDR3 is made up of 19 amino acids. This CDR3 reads CASSLSSISVASGNNEQFF. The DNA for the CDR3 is TGTGCCAGCAGTTTATCATCAATTTCGGTGGCTAGCGGAAACAATGAGCAGTTCTTC. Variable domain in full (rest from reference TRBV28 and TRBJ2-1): DVKVTQSSRYLVKRTGEKVFLECVQDMDHENMFWYRQDPGLGLRLIYFSYDVKMKEKGDIPEGYSVSREKKERFSLILESASTNQTSMYLCASSLSSISVASGNNEQFFGPGTRLTVL.

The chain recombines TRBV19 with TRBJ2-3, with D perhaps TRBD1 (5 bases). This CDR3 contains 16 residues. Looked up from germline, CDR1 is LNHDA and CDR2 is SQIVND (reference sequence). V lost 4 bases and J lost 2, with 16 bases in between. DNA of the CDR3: TGTGCCAGTAGTACCCAGGGAATTCGGCTCACAGATACGCAGTATTTT. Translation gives CASSTQGIRLTDTQYF.

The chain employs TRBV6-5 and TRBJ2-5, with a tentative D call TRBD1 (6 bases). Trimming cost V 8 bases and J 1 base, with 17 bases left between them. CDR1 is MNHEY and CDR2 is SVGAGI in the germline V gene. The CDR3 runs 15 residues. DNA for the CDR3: TGTGCCAGCGGGCCTATGGGGGCCGGCCAAGAGACCCAGTACTTC. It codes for CASGPMGAGQETQYF.

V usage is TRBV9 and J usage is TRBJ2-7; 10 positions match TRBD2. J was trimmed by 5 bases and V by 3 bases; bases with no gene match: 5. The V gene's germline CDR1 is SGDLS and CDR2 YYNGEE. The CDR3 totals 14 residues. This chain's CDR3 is CASSDLAGDHEQYF. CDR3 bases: TGTGCCAGCAGCGATCTAGCGGGGGACCACGAGCAGTACTTC.